These T cell receptor beta chains were read from a single sample in a study of CD8 T cells in Susac syndrome. TCRdb passed the immunoSEQ multiplex PCR reads through MiXCR, listing each CDR3 protein once. The table includes 300,000 or so distinct CDR3 sequences, 92% detected once. The sample consisted of CD4+ T cells from PBMCs. The receptors were gathered from a human donor with multiple sclerosis. CDR3s leave out the opening cysteine and the closing phenylalanine or tryptophan. The order of the fields is J gene, clone size, V gene, CDR3 protein. A clone size is listed for some rows: how often the clone was seen (once, few, many), or a class if it is expanded.

>TRBJ2-1|-|TRBV27
ASRGAQSYNEQF
>TRBJ2-1|-|TRBV5-1
ASSRGDGYNEQF
>TRBJ2-3|-|TRBV20-1
SAFLAGGTDTQY
>TRBJ1-1|-|TRBV4-3
ASSQDSFRRGRRTEAF
>TRBJ2-2|once|TRBV6-2/TRBV6-3
ASSYSPGRVGELF
>TRBJ2-7|-|TRBV5-1
ASRPGTGRLEQY
>TRBJ2-6|-|TRBV5-1
ASSSTGPGANVLT
>TRBJ2-3|-|TRBV6-2/TRBV6-3
ASSYSTGGADTQY
>TRBJ1-2|-|TRBV6-2/TRBV6-3
ASSASTDYGYT
>TRBJ2-3|once|TRBV24-1
ATSDRVAGDITDTQY
>TRBJ2-7|-|TRBV18
ASSPPRGGVSYEQY
>TRBJ2-3|once|TRBV7-9
ASSFGLAASTDTQY
>TRBJ2-7|-|TRBV29-1
SVVDFGSYEQY
>TRBJ2-1|once|TRBV27
ASRGGGSGRRGEQF
>TRBJ2-2|-|TRBV6-5
ASRRAGLLTGELF
>TRBJ2-5|-|TRBV27
ATRLGTAGTQY
>TRBJ2-5|-|TRBV15
ATSLTSRGETQY
>TRBJ1-1|-|TRBV30
AWGLKGNTEAF
>TRBJ2-7|-|TRBV2
ASKGIPYEQY
>TRBJ2-3|-|TRBV29-1
SVAPQASLVADTQY
>TRBJ1-5|-|TRBV20-1
SAHMGSNQPQH
>TRBJ2-1|-|TRBV29-1
SVGRGVGAEQF
>TRBJ1-2|-|TRBV5-1
ASSWGRQGSRGYT
>TRBJ1-1|-|TRBV7-8
ASSPYLGAF
>TRBJ2-5|-|TRBV24-1
ATSAEGLYSETQY
>TRBJ2-5|-|TRBV4-3
ASSQVGQRGETQY
>TRBJ1-1|-|TRBV7-9
ASSLALRTEAF
>TRBJ1-1|-|TRBV2
ASSVGQNTEAF
>TRBJ2-3|-|TRBV12-5
ASGQGGGYTDTQY
>TRBJ2-5|-|TRBV19
ASSIRQGVQETQY
>TRBJ2-2|-|TRBV7-2
ASSPRWGTGELF
>TRBJ1-4|-|TRBV6-5
ATATQRLTNEKLF
>TRBJ2-3|-|TRBV7-2
ASSPSLSGTGYTDTQY
>TRBJ2-2|-|TRBV4-1
ASRRVGGGELF
>TRBJ1-2|-|TRBV29-1
SVELKDRGRRGYT
>TRBJ1-5|-|TRBV29-1
SVGTGGEGNQPQH
>TRBJ2-1|-|TRBV24-1
ATSAPVGGGSYNEQF
>TRBJ1-1|-|TRBV29-1
SVRKKDRGEVEAF
>TRBJ1-2|once|TRBV18
ASSPSPRDGYT
>TRBJ1-5|few|TRBV20-1
SAGQGSNQPQH
>TRBJ1-3|-|TRBV7-8
ASSKWGADAGNTIY
>TRBJ2-7|once|TRBV20-1
SARFEDFPPYEQY
>TRBJ1-5|-|TRBV29-1
SARTSSNQPQH
>TRBJ2-5|-|TRBV3-1
ASSPAGLASQETQY
>TRBJ1-1|once|TRBV4-1
ASSQVPRTFYTEAF
>TRBJ2-5|-|TRBV6-1
ASSVDWSGVTQY
>TRBJ2-3|-|TRBV6-4
ASSAAGGVRTDTQY